There are a few counts of the clone carrying this TCR beta chain. Its antigen is not known. The PBMCs had their origin in 10 ml of fresh peripheral blood. This entry is derived from a study of T cells in Graves' hyperthyroidism and ophthalmopathy. Points from the study as a whole: Before onset, ophthalmopathy was predicted by the model a median around 6 months earlier.

CDR1 SGHTA and CDR2 FQGNSA come from the germline V gene. The CDR3 sequence is 17 residues long. Trimming took off 2 bases at V and 7 bases at J, with 21 bases between the two ends. Amplification targeted TCR beta CDR3 regions from RNA transcripts. The TCR CDR3 first-round RT-PCR relied on the HTBI primer set. TCRdb itself ran the multiplex PCR reads through MiXCR, one entry per CDR3 protein. The sample records under 450,000 distinct CDR3 sequences, approximately 14% being singletons. The sequenced sample consisted of blood. The chain carries TRBV7-2 and TRBJ1-5, with a weak D call TRBD1 (5 bases). The receptor was derived from a woman aged 18-29 years with Graves' hyperthyroidism. The DNA for the CDR3 is TGTGCCAGCAGCTTAAAGAGGTGGGCAGGGAGGAACCAGCCCCAGCATTTT. Amino acid sequence: CASSLKRWAGRNQPQHF.